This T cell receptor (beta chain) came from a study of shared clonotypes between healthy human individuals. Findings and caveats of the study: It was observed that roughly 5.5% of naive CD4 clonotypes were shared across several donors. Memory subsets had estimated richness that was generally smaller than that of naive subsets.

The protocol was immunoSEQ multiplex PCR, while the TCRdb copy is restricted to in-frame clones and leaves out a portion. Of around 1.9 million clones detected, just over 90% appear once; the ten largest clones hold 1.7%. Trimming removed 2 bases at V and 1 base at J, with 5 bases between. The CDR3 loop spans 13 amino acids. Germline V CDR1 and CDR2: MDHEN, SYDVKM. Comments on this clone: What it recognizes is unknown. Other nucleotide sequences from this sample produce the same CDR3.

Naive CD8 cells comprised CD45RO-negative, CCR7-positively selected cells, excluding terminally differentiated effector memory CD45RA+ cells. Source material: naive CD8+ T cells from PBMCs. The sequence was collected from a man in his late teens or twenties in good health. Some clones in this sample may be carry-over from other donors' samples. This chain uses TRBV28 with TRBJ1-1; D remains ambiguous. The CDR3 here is CASSLPENTEAFF. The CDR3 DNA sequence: TGTGCCAGCAGTTTACCCGAGAACACTGAAGCTTTCTTT. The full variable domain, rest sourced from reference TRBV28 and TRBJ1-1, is DVKVTQSSRYLVKRTGEKVFLECVQDMDHENMFWYRQDPGLGLRLIYFSYDVKMKEKGDIPEGYSVSREKKERFSLILESASTNQTSMYLCASSLPENTEAFFGQGTRLTVV.